This T cell receptor beta chain was sequenced during a study of blood T cell repertoires in COVID-19. Clones were read by immunoSEQ multiplex PCR, and TCRdb kept only the in-frame ones, dropping some. The sample carries a few hundred thousand clones, 82% recorded once. The CDR3 spans 17 residues. Germline loops: CDR1 SGHNT, CDR2 YYREEE (reference sequence). The V and J ends lost 2 bases and 0 bases, in that order; junction bases with no gene match: 7. This sequence was found in a woman between 18 and 29 years old with acute or convalescent COVID-19. V usage is TRBV5-4 and J usage is TRBJ2-3; 9 bases are a match to TRBD2. The sample was peripheral blood. CDR3 loop: CASSLALAGTSTDTQYF. The CDR3 nucleotides read TGTGCCAGCAGCTTAGCCCTAGCGGGAACTAGCACAGATACGCAGTATTTT.